This entry describes one TCR beta chain. This sample stems from a study of OX40 agonist ivuxolimab in advanced cancers. Measured with immunoSEQ multiplex PCR; TCRdb has only the in-frame clones, and not every one. The sample has approximately 100,000 clones; about 85% are singletons. The clonotype originates from an adult with an advanced solid tumor such as melanoma, head and neck, liver or kidney cancer. Sequencing was performed on CD4+ or CD8+ T cells sorted from blood, taken in a trial of the OX40 agonist ivuxolimab.

This chain's CDR3 is CASSLLARRGDTQYF. The CDR3 nucleotides read TGTGCCAGCAGCTTACTAGCCAGGAGGGGGGATACGCAGTATTTT. This chain joins TRBV7-2 and TRBJ2-3; the D call may be TRBD1 or TRBD2 (6 bases each). V shed 2 bases and J shed 6 bases, with 15 bases lying between them. CDR1 and CDR2 from the germline V gene are SGHTA and FQGNSA. CDR3 size: 15 residues.